This T cell receptor (beta chain) was sequenced for a study of prognosis after radiotherapy for stage I lung cancer. Background on the study: Each non-small cell lung cancer patient was deemed medically inoperable.

Imaging by CT and PET/CT found every patient node-negative, and no patient had prior chemotherapy, radiotherapy or other malignancies. Germline V gives CDR1 LGHNA, CDR2 YSLEER. After removal of 0 bases from V and 5 bases from J, the junction contained 10 bases not matched to a gene. This CDR3 has 18 amino acids. Genomic DNA was the source, and TCR beta CDR3 was amplified from it by two-round multiplex PCR. Primers specific to each TRBV and TRBJ gene were used in first-round PCR. TCRdb independently ran MiXCR on the multiplex PCR reads; one entry per CDR3 protein. Of around 63,000 distinct CDR3 sequences listed, approximately 25% were seen once; the top ten hold approximately 8.3%. This clonotype was picked up many times.

The chain links TRBV4-3 to TRBJ2-3, with 11 bases lining up with TRBD2. The clonotype was recovered from a donor aged 50 or older with non-small cell lung cancer. The sequences come from PBMCs, collected before or after stereotactic body radiation therapy (not recorded which). The CDR3 DNA reads TGCGCCAGCAGCCAAGATCTCTTGACTAGCGGGGTTGAAGATACGCAGTATTTT. Its translation is CASSQDLLTSGVEDTQYF.